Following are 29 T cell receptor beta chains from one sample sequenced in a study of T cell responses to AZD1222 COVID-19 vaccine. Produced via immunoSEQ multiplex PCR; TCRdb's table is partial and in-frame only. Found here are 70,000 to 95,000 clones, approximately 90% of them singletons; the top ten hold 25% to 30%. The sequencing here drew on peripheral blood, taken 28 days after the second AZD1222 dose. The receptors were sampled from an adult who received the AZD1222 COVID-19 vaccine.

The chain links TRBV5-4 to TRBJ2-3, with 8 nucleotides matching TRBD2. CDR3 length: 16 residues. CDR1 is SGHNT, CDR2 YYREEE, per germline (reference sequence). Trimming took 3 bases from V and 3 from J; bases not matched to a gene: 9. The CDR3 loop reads CASSSERERGTDTQYF. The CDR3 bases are TGTGCCAGCAGCTCCGAGCGGGAGCGGGGTACAGATACGCAGTATTTT.

The CDR3 bases are TGTGCCAGCTCACACCCCCGCCTATACCCAACCCAGATGGAAGCTTTCTTT. This encodes CASSHPRLYPTQMEAFF. This chain connects TRBV18 to TRBJ1-1; D unclear. The CDR3 covers 17 residues. Germline V lookup: CDR1 KGHSH, CDR2 LQKENI. Trimming removed 4 bases from V and 8 bases from J, with 26 bases in between.

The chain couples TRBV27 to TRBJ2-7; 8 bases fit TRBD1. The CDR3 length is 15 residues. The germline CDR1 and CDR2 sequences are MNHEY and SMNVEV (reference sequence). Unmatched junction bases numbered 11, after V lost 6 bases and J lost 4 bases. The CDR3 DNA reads TGTGCCAGCAGGTCACCCGGGACAGGAGCTTACGAGCAGTACTTC. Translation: CASRSPGTGAYEQYF.

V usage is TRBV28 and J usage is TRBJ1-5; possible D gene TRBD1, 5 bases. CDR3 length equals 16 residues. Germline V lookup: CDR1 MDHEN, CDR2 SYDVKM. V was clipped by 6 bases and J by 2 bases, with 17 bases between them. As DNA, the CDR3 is TGTGCCAGCAGCTCAGGGCCGGTCGGGGGCAATCAGCCCCAGCATTTT. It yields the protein CASSSGPVGGNQPQHF.

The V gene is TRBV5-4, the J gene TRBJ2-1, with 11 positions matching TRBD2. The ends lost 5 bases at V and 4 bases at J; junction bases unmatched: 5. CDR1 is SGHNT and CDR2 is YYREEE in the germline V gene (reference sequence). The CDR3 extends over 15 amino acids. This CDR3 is CASSGGLAAYNEQFF. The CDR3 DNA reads TGTGCCAGCAGTGGGGGACTAGCGGCGTACAATGAGCAGTTCTTC.

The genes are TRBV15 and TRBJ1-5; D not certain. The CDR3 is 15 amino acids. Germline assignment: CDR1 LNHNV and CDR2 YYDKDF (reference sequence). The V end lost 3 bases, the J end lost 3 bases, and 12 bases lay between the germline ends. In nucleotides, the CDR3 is TGTGCCACCAGCAGGGATTTAGGTCCCAATCAGCCCCAGCATTTT. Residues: CATSRDLGPNQPQHF.

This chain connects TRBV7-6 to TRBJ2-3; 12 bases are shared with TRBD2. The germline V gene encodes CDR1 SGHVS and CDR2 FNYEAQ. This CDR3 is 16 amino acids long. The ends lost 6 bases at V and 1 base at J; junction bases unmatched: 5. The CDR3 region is CASSLTSGRGTDTQYF. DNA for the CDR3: TGTGCCAGCAGTCTGACTAGCGGGAGAGGCACAGATACGCAGTATTTT.

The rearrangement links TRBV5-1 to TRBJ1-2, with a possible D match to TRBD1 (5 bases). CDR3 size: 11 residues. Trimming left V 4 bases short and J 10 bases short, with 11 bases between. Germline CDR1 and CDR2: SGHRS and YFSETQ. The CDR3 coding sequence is TGCGCCAGCAGCCCAGGGAATTACTACACCTTC. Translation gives CASSPGNYYTF.

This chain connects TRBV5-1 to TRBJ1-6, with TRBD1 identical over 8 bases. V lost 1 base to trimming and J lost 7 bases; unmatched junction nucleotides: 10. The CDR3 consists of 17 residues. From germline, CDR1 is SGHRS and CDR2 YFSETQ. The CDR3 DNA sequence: TGCGCCAGCAGCTTGACCTTACGACAGGGGACCAATTCACCCCTCCACTTT. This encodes CASSLTLRQGTNSPLHF.

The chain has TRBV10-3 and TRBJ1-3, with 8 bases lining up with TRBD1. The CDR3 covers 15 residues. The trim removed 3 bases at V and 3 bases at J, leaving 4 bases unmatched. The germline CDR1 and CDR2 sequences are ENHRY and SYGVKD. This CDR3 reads CAISDTGQGGNTIYF. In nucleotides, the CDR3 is TGTGCCATCAGTGACACAGGACAGGGTGGAAACACCATATATTTT.

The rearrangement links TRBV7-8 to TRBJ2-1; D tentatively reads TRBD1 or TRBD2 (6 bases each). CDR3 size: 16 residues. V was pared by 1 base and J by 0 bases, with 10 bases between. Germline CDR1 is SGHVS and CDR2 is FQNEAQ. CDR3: CASSLDSGASYNEQFF. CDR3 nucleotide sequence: TGTGCCAGCAGCTTAGACTCGGGGGCCTCCTACAATGAGCAGTTCTTC.

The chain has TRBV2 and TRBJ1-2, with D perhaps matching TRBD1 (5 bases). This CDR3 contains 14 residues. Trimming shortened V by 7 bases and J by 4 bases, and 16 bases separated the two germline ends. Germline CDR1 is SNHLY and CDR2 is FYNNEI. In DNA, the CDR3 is TGTGCCAGCAAGGCCGGGACCCTCAGCTATGGCTACACCTTC. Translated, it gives CASKAGTLSYGYTF.

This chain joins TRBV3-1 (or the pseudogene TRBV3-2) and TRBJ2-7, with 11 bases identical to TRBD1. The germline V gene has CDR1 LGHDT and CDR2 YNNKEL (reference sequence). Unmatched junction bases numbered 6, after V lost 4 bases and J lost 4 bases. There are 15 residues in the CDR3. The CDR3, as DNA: TGTGCCAGCAGCCCCCGGGACAGGGGGACGTACGAGCAGTACTTC. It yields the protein CASSPRDRGTYEQYF.

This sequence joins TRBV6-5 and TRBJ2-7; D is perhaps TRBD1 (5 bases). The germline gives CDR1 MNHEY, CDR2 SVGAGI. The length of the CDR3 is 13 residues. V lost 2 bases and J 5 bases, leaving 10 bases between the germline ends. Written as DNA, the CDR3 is TGTGCCAGCAGTTACACAGGTACCCACGAGCAGTACTTC. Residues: CASSYTGTHEQYF.

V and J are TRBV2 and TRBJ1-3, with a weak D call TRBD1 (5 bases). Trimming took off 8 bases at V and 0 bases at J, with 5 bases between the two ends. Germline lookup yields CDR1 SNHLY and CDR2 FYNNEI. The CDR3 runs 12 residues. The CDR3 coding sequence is TGTGCCAGCCAGGGCTCTGGAAACACCATATATTTT. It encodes CASQGSGNTIYF.

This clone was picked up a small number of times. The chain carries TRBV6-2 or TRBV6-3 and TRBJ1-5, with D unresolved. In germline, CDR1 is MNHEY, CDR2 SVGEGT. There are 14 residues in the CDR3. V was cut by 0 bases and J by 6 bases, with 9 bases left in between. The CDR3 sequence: CASSYSQVVQPQHF. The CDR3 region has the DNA TGTGCCAGCAGTTACTCGCAGGTTGTTCAGCCCCAGCATTTT.

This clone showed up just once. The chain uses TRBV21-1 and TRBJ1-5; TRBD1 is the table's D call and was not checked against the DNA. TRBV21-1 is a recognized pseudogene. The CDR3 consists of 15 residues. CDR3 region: CAGSKGQGSNQPQHF. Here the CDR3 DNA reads TGTGCCGGCAGCAAAGGACAGGGTAGCAATCAGCCCCAGCATTTT.

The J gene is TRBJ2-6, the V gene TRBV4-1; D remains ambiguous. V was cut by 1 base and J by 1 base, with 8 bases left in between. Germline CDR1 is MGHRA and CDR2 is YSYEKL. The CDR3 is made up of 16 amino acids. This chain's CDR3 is CASSQVRQSGANVLTF. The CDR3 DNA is TGCGCCAGCAGCCAAGTAAGGCAATCTGGGGCCAACGTCCTGACTTTC.

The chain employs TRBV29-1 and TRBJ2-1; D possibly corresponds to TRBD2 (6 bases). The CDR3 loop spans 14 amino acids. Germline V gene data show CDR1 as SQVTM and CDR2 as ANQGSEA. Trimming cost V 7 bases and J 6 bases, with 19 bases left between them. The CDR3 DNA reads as TGCAGCGCTGTTGGGGGGAAGAAGGGCAATGAGCAGTTCTTC. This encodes CSAVGGKKGNEQFF.

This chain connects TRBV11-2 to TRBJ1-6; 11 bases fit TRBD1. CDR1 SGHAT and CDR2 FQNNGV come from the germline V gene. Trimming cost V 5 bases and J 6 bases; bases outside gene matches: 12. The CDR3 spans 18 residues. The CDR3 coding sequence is TGTGCCAGCAGCCCCGGACTGGGACAGGGGGGAATTAATTCACCCCTCCACTTT. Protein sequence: CASSPGLGQGGINSPLHF. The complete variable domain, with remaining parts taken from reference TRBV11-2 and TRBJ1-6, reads EAGVAQSPRYKIIEKRQSVAFWCNPISGHATLYWYQQILGQGPKLLIQFQNNGVVDDSQLPKDRFSAERLKGVDSTLKIQPAKLEDSAVYLCASSPGLGQGGINSPLHFGNGTRLTVT.

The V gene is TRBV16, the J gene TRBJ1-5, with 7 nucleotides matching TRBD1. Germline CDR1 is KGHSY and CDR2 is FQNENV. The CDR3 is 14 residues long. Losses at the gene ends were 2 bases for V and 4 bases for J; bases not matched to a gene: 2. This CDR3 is CASSQPGQNQPQHF. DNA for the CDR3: TGTGCCAGCAGCCAACCGGGACAGAATCAGCCCCAGCATTTT. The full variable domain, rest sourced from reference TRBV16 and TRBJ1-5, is GEEVAQTPKHLVRGEGQKAKLYCAPIKGHSYVFWYQQVLKNEFKFLISFQNENVFDETGMPKERFSAKCLPNSPCSLEIQATKLEDSAVYFCASSQPGQNQPQHFGDGTRLSIL.

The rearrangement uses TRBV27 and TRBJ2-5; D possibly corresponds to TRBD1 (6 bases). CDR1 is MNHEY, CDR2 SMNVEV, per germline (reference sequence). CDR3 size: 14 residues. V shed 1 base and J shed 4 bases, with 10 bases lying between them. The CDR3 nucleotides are TGTGCCAGCAGTTTATATCTAGGGGGAGAGACCCAGTACTTC. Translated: CASSLYLGGETQYF.

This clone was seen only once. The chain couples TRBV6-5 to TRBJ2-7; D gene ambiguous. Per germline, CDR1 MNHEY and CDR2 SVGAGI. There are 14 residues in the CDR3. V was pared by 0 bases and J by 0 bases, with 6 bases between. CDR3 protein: CASSYSPASYEQYF. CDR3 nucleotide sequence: TGTGCCAGCAGTTACTCGCCAGCCTCCTACGAGCAGTACTTC.

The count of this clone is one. This CDR3 reads CASSLGGSYGYTF. CDR3 in DNA: TGTGCCAGCAGTTTAGGGGGTTCCTATGGCTACACCTTC. The chain recombines TRBV27 with TRBJ1-2; maybe TRBD1 (5 bases). Germline CDR1 is MNHEY and CDR2 is SMNVEV (reference sequence). V was shortened by 2 bases and J by 4 bases, with 8 bases between the two germline ends. The CDR3 contains 13 residues.

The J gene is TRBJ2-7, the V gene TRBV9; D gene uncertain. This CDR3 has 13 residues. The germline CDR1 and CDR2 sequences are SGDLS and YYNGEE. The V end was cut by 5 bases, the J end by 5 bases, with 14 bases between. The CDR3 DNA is TGTGCCAGCAGTTTCCTCGGGTCGGACGAGCAGTACTTC. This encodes CASSFLGSDEQYF.

CDR3 amino acids: CASSSQTIGSEQFF. The CDR3 DNA reads as TGTGCCAGCAGCTCCCAAACCATCGGATCTGAGCAGTTCTTC. This chain links TRBV7-2 with TRBJ2-1; D is undetermined. This CDR3 comprises 14 residues. Germline V gene lookup returns CDR1 SGHTA and CDR2 FQGNSA. V lost 4 bases, J lost 9 bases, and 16 bases lay in between.

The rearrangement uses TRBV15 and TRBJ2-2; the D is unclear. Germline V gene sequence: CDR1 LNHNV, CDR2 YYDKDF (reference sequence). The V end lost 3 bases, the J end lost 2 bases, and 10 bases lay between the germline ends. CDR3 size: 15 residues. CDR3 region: CATSSSVVNTGELFF. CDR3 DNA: TGTGCCACCAGCAGTTCCGTCGTTAACACCGGGGAGCTGTTTTTT.

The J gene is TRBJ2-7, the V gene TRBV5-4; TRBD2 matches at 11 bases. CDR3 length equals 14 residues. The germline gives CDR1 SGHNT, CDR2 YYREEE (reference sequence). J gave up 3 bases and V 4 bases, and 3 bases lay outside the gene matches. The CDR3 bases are TGTGCCAGCAGCATCGGGACTAGCGGCTACGAGCAGTACTTC. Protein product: CASSIGTSGYEQYF.

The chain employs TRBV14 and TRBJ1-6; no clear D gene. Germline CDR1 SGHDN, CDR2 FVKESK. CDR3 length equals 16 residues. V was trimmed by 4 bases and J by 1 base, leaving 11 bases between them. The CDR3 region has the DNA TGTGCCAGCAGCCCAAGAACCGGGTCCTATAATTCACCCCTCCACTTT. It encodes CASSPRTGSYNSPLHF.